The T cell receptor beta chain under discussion was sequenced for a study of T cell responses to AZD1222 COVID-19 vaccine. Findings of the study overall: Breadth and depth of Spike-specific TCRs rose after two AZD1222 doses. AZD1222 recipients seropositive at baseline numbered only six. The donors showed a predominance of white British ancestry and of females, with possible underestimation of clonal diversity.

Details on this clone: Its antigen is undetermined.

V gave up 3 bases and J gave up 4 bases; unmatched junction bases: 4. Germline V gene sequence: CDR1 LNHDA, CDR2 SQIVND (reference sequence). The CDR3 has 15 amino acids. Profiled with immunoSEQ multiplex PCR; TCRdb holds only in-frame clones, not every one. The sample has 100,000 to 150,000 clones, approximately 86% seen once; the top ten hold 15% to 20%. This TCR was recovered from an adult who received the AZD1222 COVID-19 vaccine. The V and J genes are TRBV19 and TRBJ2-1, with TRBD2 matching 9 bases. The material sequenced was peripheral blood, taken 28 days after the second AZD1222 dose. The CDR3 reads CASSIAGGPYNEQFF. The CDR3 DNA reads as TGTGCCAGTAGTATCGCGGGAGGGCCATACAATGAGCAGTTCTTC.